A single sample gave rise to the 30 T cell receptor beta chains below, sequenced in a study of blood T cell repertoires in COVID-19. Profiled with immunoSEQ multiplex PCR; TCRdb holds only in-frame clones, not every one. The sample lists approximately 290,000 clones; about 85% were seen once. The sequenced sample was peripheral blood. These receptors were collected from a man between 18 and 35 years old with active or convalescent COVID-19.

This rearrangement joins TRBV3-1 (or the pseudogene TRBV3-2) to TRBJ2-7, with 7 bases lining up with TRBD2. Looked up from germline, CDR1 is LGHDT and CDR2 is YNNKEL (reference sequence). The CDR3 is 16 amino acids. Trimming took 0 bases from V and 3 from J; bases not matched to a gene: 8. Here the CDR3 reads CASSQDWAPGGYEQYF. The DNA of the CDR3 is TGTGCCAGCAGCCAAGATTGGGCGCCGGGGGGCTACGAGCAGTACTTC.

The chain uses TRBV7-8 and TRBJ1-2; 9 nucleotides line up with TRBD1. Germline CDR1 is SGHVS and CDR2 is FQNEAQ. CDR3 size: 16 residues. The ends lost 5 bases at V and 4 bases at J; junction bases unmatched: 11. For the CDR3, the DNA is TGTGCCAGCAGCCGTACCTCCGGGACAGGGATCTATGGCTACACCTTC. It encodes CASSRTSGTGIYGYTF.

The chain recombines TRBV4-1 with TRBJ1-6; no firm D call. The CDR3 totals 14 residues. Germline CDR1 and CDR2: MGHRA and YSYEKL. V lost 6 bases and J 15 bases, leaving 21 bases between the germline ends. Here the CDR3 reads CASSPTVLRRVLHF. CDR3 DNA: TGCGCCAGCAGTCCTACCGTTTTGAGGAGAGTCCTCCACTTT.

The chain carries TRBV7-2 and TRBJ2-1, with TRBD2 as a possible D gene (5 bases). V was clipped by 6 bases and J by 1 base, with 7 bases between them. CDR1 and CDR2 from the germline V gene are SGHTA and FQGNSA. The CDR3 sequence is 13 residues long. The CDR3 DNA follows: TGTGCCAGCAGACTAGGGTCCTACAATGAGCAGTTCTTC. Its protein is CASRLGSYNEQFF.

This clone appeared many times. The CDR3 region is CASSLTTVPEAFF. CDR3 sequence (DNA): TGTGCCAGCAGCTTAACGACAGTCCCTGAAGCTTTCTTT. The V and J genes are TRBV7-8 and TRBJ1-1; D is possibly TRBD1 (5 bases). Looked up from germline, CDR1 is SGHVS and CDR2 is FQNEAQ. The germline V and J ends were trimmed by 2 bases and 6 bases, with 10 bases remaining between them. This CDR3 is built from 13 residues.

CDR3 amino acids: CASMEQGYNSPLHF. The CDR3 DNA sequence: TGTGCCAGTATGGAACAGGGGTATAATTCACCCCTCCACTTT. The rearrangement links TRBV19 to TRBJ1-6, with 7 bases aligning to TRBD1. The trim removed 7 bases at V and 4 bases at J, leaving 4 bases unmatched. This CDR3 has 14 amino acids. Germline V CDR1 and CDR2: LNHDA, SQIVND (reference sequence).

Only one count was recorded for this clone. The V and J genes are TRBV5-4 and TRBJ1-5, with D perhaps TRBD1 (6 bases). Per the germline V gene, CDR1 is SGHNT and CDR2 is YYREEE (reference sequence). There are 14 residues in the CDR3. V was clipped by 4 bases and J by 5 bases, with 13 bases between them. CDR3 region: CASSPGVGHQPQHF. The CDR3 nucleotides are TGTGCCAGCAGCCCAGGGGTCGGGCATCAGCCCCAGCATTTT.

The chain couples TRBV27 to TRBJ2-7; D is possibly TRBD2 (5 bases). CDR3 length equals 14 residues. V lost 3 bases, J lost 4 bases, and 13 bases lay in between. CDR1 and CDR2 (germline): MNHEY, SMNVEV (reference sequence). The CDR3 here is CASSFEGGRYEQYF. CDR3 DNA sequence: TGTGCCAGCAGTTTTGAGGGCGGACGATACGAGCAGTACTTC.

In DNA form, the CDR3 reads TGTGCCAGTGCCACAGGGGGAGGCTCACCCCTCCACTTT. This translates into CASATGGGSPLHF. The chain recombines TRBV19 with TRBJ1-6; 8 bases agree with TRBD1. CDR1 and CDR2 (germline): LNHDA, SQIVND (reference sequence). Losses at the gene ends were 8 bases for V and 10 bases for J; bases not matched to a gene: 7. This CDR3 has 13 amino acids.

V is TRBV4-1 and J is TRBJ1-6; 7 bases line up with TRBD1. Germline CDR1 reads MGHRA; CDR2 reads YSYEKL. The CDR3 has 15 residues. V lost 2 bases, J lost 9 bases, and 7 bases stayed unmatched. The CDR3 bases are TGCGCCAGCAGCCAATATTCACAGGGGACTTCACCCCTCCACTTT. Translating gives CASSQYSQGTSPLHF.

The CDR3 protein is CASSPGVNTEAFF. The CDR3 DNA follows: TGCGCCAGTAGCCCGGGGGTGAACACTGAAGCTTTCTTT. The V gene is TRBV5-1, the J gene TRBJ1-1, with D possibly being TRBD1 (5 bases). Deletions cut 8 bases from V and 0 bases from J, with 11 bases between. The CDR3 length is 13 residues. Germline loops: CDR1 SGHRS, CDR2 YFSETQ.

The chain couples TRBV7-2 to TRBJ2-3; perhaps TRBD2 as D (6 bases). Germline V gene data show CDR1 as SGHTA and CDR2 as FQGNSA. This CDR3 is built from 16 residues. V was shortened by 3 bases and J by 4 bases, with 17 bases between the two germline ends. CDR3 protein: CASSFYTTGGADTQYF. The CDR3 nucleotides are TGTGCCAGCAGCTTTTACACCACGGGCGGGGCAGATACGCAGTATTTT.

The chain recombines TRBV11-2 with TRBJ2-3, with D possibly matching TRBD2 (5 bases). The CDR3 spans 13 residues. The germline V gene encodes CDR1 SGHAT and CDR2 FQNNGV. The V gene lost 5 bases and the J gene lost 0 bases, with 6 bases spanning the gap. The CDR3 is CASSRGSTDTQYF. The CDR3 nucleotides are TGTGCCAGCAGCCGGGGTAGCACAGATACGCAGTATTTT.

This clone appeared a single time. The CDR3 sequence is CASSLAGLAEETQYF. The CDR3 nucleotides read TGTGCCAGCAGCTTAGCGGGACTAGCGGAAGAGACCCAGTACTTC. The chain has TRBV7-9 and TRBJ2-5, with 11 bases aligning to TRBD2. With 0 bases clipped from V and 3 bases from J, the junction kept 0 bases outside the gene matches. The germline gives CDR1 SEHNR, CDR2 FQNEAQ (reference sequence). The CDR3 contains 15 residues.

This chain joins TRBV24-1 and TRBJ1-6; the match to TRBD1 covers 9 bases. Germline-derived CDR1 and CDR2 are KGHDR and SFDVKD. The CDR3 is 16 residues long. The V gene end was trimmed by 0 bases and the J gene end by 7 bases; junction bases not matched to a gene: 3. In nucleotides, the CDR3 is TGTGCCACCAGTGATTTGGAGGGACAGGGAAATTCACCCCTCCACTTT. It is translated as CATSDLEGQGNSPLHF.

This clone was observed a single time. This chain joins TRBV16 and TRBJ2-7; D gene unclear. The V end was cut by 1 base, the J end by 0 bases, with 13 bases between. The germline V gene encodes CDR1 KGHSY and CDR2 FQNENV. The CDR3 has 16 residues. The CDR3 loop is CASSQLVSRYSYEQYF. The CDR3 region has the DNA TGTGCCAGCAGCCAATTGGTATCGCGGTACTCCTACGAGCAGTACTTC.

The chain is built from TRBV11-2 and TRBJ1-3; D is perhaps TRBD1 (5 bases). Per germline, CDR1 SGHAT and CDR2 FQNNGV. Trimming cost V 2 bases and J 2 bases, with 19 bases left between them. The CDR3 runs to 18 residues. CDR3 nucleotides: TGTGCCAGCAGCTTAAATTACGGAGACAGTTTCGCTGGAAACACCATATATTTT. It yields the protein CASSLNYGDSFAGNTIYF. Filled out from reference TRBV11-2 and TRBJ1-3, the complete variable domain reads EAGVAQSPRYKIIEKRQSVAFWCNPISGHATLYWYQQILGQGPKLLIQFQNNGVVDDSQLPKDRFSAERLKGVDSTLKIQPAKLEDSAVYLCASSLNYGDSFAGNTIYFGEGSWLTVV.

In DNA form, the CDR3 reads TGTGCCACCAGTGATTTGGAGCAGGGGAAAAATGAGCAGTTCTTC. This sequence encodes CATSDLEQGKNEQFF. This chain links TRBV24-1 with TRBJ2-1, with a weak D call TRBD1 (6 bases). The germline V and J ends were trimmed by 0 bases and 7 bases, with 12 bases remaining between them. Germline V CDR1 and CDR2: KGHDR, SFDVKD. The CDR3 loop spans 15 amino acids.

CDR3 region: CASSLNRGSSGNTIYF. Written as DNA, the CDR3 is TGCGCCAGCAGCTTGAACAGGGGGAGTTCTGGAAACACCATATATTTT. The V and J genes are TRBV5-1 and TRBJ1-3; 8 positions agree with TRBD1. The CDR3 is made up of 16 amino acids. The ends lost 1 base at V and 1 base at J; junction bases unmatched: 4. Germline-derived CDR1 and CDR2 are SGHRS and YFSETQ.

The CDR3 is CASSQERTGGVYGYTF. The CDR3 DNA reads as TGTGCCAGCAGCCAAGAGAGGACAGGGGGGGTCTATGGCTACACCTTC. The rearrangement links TRBV3-1 (or the pseudogene TRBV3-2) to TRBJ1-2; 10 nucleotides match TRBD1. V lost 0 bases and J lost 4; bases outside the gene matches: 5. Looked up from germline, CDR1 is LGHDT and CDR2 is YNNKEL (reference sequence). This CDR3 spans 16 amino acids.

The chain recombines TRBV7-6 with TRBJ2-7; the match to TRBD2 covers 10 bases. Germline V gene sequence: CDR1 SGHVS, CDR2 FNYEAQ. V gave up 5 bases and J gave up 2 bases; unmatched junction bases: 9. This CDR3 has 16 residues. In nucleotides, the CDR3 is TGTGCCAGCAGCCCCGGAGGAGCGGGAGGGACCTACGAGCAGTACTTC. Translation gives CASSPGGAGGTYEQYF.

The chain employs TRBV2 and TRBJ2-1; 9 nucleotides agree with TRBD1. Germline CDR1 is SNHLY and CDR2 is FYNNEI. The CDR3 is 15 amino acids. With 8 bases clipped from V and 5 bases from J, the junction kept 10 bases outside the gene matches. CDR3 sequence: CASGNSGTGNNEQFF. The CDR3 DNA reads TGTGCCAGCGGGAATTCCGGGACAGGGAACAATGAGCAGTTCTTC.

The CDR3, as DNA: TGCGCCAGCAGATTGTCCGATAGCACTGAAGCTTTCTTT. Protein sequence: CASRLSDSTEAFF. The chain recombines TRBV10-1 with TRBJ1-1, with D uncertain. V gave up 6 bases and J gave up 4 bases, with 12 bases separating them. This CDR3 comprises 13 residues. In germline, CDR1 is WNHNN, CDR2 SYGVQD (reference sequence).

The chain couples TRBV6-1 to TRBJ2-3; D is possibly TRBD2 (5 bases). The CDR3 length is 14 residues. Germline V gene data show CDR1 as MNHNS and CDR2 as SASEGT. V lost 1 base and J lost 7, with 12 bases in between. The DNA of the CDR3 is TGTGCCAGCAGTGAAGTAGCGACCGCTTATACGCAGTATTTT. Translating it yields CASSEVATAYTQYF.

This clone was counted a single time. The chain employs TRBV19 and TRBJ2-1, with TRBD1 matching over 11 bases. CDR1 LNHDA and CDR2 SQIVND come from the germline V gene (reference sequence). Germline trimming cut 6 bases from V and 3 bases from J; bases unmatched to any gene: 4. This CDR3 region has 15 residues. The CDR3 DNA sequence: TGTGCCAGTAGGAGGACAGGGGGCATCTACAATGAGCAGTTCTTC. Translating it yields CASRRTGGIYNEQFF.

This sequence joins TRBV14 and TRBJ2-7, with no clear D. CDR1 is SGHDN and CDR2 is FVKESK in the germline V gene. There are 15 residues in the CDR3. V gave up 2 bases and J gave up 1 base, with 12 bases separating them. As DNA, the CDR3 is TGTGCCAGCAGCCAACGTCATGCAGGATCCTACGAGCAGTACTTC. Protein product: CASSQRHAGSYEQYF.

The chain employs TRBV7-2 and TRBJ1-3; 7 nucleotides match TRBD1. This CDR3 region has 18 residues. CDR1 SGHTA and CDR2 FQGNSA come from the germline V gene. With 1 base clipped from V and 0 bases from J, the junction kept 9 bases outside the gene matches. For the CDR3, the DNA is TGTGCCAGCAGCTTAGTGGAGACAGGGCCCTTCTCTGGAAACACCATATATTTT. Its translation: CASSLVETGPFSGNTIYF.

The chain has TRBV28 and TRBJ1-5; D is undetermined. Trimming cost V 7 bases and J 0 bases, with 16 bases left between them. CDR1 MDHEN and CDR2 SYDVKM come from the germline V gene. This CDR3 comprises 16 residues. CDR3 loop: CASNTQLEGSNQPQHF. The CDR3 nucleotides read TGTGCCAGCAACACACAACTTGAGGGTAGCAATCAGCCCCAGCATTTT.

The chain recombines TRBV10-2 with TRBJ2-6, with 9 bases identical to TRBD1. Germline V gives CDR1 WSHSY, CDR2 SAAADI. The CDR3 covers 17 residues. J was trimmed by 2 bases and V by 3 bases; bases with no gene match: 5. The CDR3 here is CASSEGQGKTGANVLTF. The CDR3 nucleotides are TGCGCCAGCAGTGAAGGACAGGGGAAGACTGGGGCCAACGTCCTGACTTTC.

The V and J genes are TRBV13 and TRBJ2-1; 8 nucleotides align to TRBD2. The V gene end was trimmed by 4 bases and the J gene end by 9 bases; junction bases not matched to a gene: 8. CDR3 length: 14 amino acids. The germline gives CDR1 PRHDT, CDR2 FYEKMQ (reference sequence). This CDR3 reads CASSSPGLEVEQFF. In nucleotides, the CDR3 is TGTGCCAGCAGCTCACCGGGACTAGAGGTTGAGCAGTTCTTC.